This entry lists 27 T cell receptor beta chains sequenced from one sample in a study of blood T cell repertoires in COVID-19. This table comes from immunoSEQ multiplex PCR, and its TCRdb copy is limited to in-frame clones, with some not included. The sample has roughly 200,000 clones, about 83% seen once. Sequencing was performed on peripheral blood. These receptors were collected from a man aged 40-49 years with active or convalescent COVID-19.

The CDR3 sequence: CASTSGSSYNEQFF. The CDR3 bases are TGCGCCAGCACCAGCGGGAGCTCCTACAATGAGCAGTTCTTC. V is TRBV5-1 and J is TRBJ2-1, with 8 bases lining up with TRBD2. The CDR3 is 14 amino acids. Germline-derived CDR1 and CDR2 are SGHRS and YFSETQ. J lost 0 bases, V lost 6 bases, and 2 bases had no gene match. The variable domain in full, completed from reference TRBV5-1 and TRBJ2-1, reads KAGVTQTPRYLIKTRGQQVTLSCSPISGHRSVSWYQQTPGQGLQFLFEYFSETQRNKGNFPGRFSGRQFSNSRSEMNVSTLELGDSALYLCASTSGSSYNEQFFGPGTRLTVL.

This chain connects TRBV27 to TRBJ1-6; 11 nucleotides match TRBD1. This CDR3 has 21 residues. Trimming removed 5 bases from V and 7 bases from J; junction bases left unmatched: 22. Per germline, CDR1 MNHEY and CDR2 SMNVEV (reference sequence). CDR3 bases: TGTGCCAGCAGTAATAGGGCTCGGGACAGGGGGTCCCCGAGGATGAATTCACCCCTCCACTTT. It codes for CASSNRARDRGSPRMNSPLHF.

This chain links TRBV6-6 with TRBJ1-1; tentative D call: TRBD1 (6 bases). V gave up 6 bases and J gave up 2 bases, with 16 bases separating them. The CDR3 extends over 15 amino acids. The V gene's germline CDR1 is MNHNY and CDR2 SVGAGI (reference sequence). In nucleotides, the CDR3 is TGTGCCAGCAGAGATAGGACAGACCGAAACACTGAAGCTTTCTTT. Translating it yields CASRDRTDRNTEAFF.

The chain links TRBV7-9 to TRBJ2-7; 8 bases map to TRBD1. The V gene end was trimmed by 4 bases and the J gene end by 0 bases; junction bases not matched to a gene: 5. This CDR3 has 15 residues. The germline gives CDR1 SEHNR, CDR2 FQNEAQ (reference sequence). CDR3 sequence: CASSSPGQDSYEQYF. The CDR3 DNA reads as TGTGCCAGCAGCTCCCCGGGACAGGACTCCTACGAGCAGTACTTC.

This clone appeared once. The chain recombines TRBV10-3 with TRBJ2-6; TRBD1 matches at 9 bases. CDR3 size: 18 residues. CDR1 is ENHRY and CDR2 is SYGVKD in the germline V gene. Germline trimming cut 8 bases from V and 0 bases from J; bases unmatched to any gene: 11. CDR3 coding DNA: TGTGCCATCGGAGGGAGTAGGACAGGGGCCTCTGGGGCCAACGTCCTGACTTTC. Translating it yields CAIGGSRTGASGANVLTF.

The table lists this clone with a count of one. CDR3 protein: CASSKLRASGRTDTQYF. Here the CDR3 DNA reads TGTGCCAGCAGCAAACTACGGGCTAGCGGGAGGACAGATACGCAGTATTTT. J is TRBJ2-3 and V is TRBV21-1; TRBD2, the table's D call, was not compared with the DNA. TRBV21-1 is a known pseudogene. The CDR3 loop spans 17 amino acids.

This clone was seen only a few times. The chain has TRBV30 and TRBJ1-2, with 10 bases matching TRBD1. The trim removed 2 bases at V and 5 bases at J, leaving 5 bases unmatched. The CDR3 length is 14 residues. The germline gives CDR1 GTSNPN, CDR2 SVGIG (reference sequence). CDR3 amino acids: CAWSLGTGAYGYTF. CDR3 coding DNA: TGTGCCTGGAGTCTTGGGACAGGGGCATATGGCTACACCTTC.

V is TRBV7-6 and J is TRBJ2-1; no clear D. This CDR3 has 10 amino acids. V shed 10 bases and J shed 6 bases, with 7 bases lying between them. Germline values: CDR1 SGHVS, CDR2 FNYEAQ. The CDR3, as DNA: TGTGCCATCACTTTCAATGAGCAGTTCTTC. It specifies CAITFNEQFF. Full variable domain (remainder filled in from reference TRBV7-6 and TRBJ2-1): GAGVSQSPRYKVTKRGQDVALRCDPISGHVSLYWYRQALGQGPEFLTYFNYEAQQDKSGLPNDRFSAERPEGSISTLTIQRTEQRDSAMYRCAITFNEQFFGPGTRLTVL.

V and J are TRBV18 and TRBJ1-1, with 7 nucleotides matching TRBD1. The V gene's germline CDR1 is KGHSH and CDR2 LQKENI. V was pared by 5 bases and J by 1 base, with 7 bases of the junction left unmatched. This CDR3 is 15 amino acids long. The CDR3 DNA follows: TGTGCCAGCTCATGGACCGGGACAGAGAACACTGAAGCTTTCTTT. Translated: CASSWTGTENTEAFF.

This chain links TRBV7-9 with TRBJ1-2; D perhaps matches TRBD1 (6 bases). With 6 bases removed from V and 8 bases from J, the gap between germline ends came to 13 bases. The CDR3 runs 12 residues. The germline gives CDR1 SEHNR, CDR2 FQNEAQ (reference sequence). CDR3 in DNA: TGTGCCAGCAGACCAGGGGTAGGAGGCTACACCTTC. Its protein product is CASRPGVGGYTF.

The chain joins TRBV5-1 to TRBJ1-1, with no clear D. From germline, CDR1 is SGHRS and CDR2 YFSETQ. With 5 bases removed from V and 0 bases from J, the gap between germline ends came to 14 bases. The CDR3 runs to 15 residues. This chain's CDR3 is CASSPRSDLNTEAFF. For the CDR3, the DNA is TGCGCCAGCAGTCCGAGGTCGGACTTGAACACTGAAGCTTTCTTT.

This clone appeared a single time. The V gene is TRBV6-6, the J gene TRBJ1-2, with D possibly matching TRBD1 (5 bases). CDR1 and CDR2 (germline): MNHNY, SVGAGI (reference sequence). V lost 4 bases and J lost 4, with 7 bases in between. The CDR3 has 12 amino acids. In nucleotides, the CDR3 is TGTGCCAGCAGTTTGGGACTCTATGGCTACACCTTC. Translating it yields CASSLGLYGYTF.

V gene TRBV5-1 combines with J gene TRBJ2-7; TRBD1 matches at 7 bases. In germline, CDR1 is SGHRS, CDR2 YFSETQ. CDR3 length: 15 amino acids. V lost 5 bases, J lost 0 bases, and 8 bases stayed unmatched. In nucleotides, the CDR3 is TGCGCCAGCAGTTCACCGGGACAGAGCTCCTACGAGCAGTACTTC. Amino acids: CASSSPGQSSYEQYF.

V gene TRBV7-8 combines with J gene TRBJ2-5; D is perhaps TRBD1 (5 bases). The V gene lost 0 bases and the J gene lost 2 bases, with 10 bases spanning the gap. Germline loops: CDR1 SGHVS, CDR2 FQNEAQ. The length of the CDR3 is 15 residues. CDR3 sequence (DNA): TGTGCCAGCAGCTTAGCGGGGCGCGCACAAGAGACCCAGTACTTC. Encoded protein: CASSLAGRAQETQYF.

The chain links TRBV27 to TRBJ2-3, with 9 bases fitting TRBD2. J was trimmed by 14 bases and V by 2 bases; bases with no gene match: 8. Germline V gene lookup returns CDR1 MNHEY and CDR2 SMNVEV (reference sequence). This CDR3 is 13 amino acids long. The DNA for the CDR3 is TGTGCCAGCAGTTTAGCGGGGGGGCCGAGTCTGTATTTT. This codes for CASSLAGGPSLYF.

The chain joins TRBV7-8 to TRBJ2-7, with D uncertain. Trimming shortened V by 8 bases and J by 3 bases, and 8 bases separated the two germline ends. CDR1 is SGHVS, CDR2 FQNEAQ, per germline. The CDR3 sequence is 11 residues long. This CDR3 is CASEANYEQYF. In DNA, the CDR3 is TGTGCCAGCGAGGCTAACTACGAGCAGTACTTC.

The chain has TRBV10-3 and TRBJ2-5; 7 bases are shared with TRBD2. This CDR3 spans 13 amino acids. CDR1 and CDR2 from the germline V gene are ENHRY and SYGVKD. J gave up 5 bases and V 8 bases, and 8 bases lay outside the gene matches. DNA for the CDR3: TGTGCCATCTCACCCGGGCGGGGGGAGACCCAGTACTTC. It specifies CAISPGRGETQYF.

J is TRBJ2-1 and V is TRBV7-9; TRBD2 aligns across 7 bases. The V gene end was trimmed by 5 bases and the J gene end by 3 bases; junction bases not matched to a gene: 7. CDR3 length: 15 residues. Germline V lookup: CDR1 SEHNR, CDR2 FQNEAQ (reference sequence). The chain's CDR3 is CASSAPSGLYNEQFF. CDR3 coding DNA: TGTGCCAGCAGCGCCCCTAGCGGCCTCTACAATGAGCAGTTCTTC.

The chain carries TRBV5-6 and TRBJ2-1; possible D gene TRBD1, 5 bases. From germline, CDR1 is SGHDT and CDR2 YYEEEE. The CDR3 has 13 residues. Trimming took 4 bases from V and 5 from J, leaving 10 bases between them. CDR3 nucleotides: TGTGCCAGCAGCAGTGACAGAAACAATGAGCAGTTCTTC. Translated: CASSSDRNNEQFF.

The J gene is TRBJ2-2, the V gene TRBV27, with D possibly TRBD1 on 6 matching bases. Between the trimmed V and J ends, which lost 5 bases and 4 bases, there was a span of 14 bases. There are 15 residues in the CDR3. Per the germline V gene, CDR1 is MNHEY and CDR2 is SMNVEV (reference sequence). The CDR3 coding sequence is TGTGCCAGCAGTCCAAATCTACAGGGCACCGGGGAGCTGTTTTTT. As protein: CASSPNLQGTGELFF.

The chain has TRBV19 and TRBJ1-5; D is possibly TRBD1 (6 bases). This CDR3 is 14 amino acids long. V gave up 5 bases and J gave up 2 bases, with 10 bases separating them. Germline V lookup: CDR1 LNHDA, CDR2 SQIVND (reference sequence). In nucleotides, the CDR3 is TGTGCCAGTAGTCCGGCAGGGGGCAATCAGCCCCAGCATTTT. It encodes CASSPAGGNQPQHF.

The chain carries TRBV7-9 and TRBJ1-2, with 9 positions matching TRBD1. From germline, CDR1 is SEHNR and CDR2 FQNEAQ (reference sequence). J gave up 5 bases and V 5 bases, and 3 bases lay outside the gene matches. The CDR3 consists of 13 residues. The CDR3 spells CASSRQGGYGYTF. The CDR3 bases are TGTGCCAGCAGCCGACAGGGGGGATATGGCTACACCTTC.

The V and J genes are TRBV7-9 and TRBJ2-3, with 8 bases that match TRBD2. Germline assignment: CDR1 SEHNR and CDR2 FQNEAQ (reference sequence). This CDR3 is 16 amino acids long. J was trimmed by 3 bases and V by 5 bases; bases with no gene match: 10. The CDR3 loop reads CASSPPRGVGTDTQYF. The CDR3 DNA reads TGTGCCAGCAGCCCCCCGCGGGGGGTAGGAACAGATACGCAGTATTTT.

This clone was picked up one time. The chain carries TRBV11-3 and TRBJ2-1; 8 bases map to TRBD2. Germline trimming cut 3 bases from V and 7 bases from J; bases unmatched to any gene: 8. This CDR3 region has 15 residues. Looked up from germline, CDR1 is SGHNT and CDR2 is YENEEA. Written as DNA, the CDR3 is TGTGCCAGCAGCTTCCGGGGGGGCGGGACGAATGAGCAGTTCTTC. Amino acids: CASSFRGGGTNEQFF.

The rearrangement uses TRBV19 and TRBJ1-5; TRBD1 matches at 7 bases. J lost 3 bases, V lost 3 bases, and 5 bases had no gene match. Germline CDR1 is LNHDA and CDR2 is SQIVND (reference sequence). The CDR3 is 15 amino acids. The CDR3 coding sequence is TGTGCCAGTAGTATTGGGACAGAATACAATCAGCCCCAGCATTTT. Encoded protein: CASSIGTEYNQPQHF.

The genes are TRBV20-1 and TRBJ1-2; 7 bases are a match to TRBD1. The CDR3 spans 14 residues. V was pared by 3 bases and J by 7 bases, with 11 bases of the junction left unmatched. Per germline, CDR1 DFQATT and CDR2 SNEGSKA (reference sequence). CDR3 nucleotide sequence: TGCAGTGCTAGTGATCGGACAGGACCTTCTGGCTACACCTTC. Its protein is CSASDRTGPSGYTF.

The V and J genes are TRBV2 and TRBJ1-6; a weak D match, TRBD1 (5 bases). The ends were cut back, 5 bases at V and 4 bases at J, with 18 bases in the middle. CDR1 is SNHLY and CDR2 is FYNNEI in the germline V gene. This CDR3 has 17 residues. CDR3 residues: CASSPRRGVGYNSPLHF. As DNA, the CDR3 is TGTGCCAGCAGTCCACGTCGGGGGGTGGGTTATAATTCACCCCTCCACTTT. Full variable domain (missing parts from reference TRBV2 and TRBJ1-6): EPEVTQTPSHQVTQMGQEVILRCVPISNHLYFYWYRQILGQKVEFLVSFYNNEISEKSEIFDDQFSVERPDGSNFTLKIRSTKLEDSAMYFCASSPRRGVGYNSPLHFGNGTRLTVT.